These 12 T cell receptor beta chains came from one sample sequenced in a study of blood T cell repertoires in COVID-19. The protocol was immunoSEQ multiplex PCR, while the TCRdb copy is restricted to in-frame clones and leaves out a portion. Among about 470,000 clones listed, roughly 87% were seen once. The sequenced material came from PBMCs or T cells enriched from blood (not recorded which). The source of these receptors is a young woman who had recovered from COVID-19.

J is TRBJ1-5 and V is TRBV19; D gene uncertain. Germline V gives CDR1 LNHDA, CDR2 SQIVND (reference sequence). Trimming removed 0 bases from V and 3 bases from J, with 18 bases in between. The CDR3 totals 18 residues. The CDR3 sequence: CASSIDSNNLALNQPQHF. The CDR3, as DNA: TGTGCCAGTAGTATAGATTCAAACAATTTGGCCCTCAATCAGCCCCAGCATTTT. The full variable domain, in which reference TRBV19 and TRBJ1-5 provide the parts outside the CDR3, is DGGITQSPKYLFRKEGQNVTLSCEQNLNHDAMYWYRQDPGQGLRLIYYSQIVNDFQKGDIAEGYSVSREKKESFPLTVTSAQKNPTAFYLCASSIDSNNLALNQPQHFGDGTRLSIL.

The J gene is TRBJ1-1, the V gene TRBV6-5; 8 bases align to TRBD1. With 4 bases clipped from V and 1 base from J, the junction kept 8 bases outside the gene matches. The CDR3 is 16 amino acids. CDR1 is MNHEY, CDR2 SVGAGI, per germline. CDR3 sequence (DNA): TGTGCCAGCAGTTTAAGGACAGGGACCGAGAACACTGAAGCTTTCTTT. This translates into CASSLRTGTENTEAFF.

V and J are TRBV25-1 and TRBJ1-4; tentatively, D is TRBD1 (5 bases). This CDR3 contains 13 residues. Germline lookup yields CDR1 MGHDK and CDR2 SYGVNS. V lost 10 bases and J 7 bases, leaving 16 bases between the germline ends. In DNA form, the CDR3 reads TGTGCCACCAAGAAGGGGAAGGGTGAAAAACTGTTTTTT. Translating it yields CATKKGKGEKLFF.

This chain links TRBV11-2 with TRBJ2-5; TRBD2 matches at 10 bases. Germline V lookup: CDR1 SGHAT, CDR2 FQNNGV. Germline trimming cut 4 bases from V and 1 base from J; bases unmatched to any gene: 6. CDR3 length: 16 residues. As DNA, the CDR3 is TGTGCCAGCAGCTCTCAGCGGGGGGGCTTCCAAGAGACCCAGTACTTC. It is translated as CASSSQRGGFQETQYF.

V and J are TRBV30 and TRBJ1-5; 7 nucleotides match TRBD1. The germline gives CDR1 GTSNPN, CDR2 SVGIG (reference sequence). The CDR3 totals 13 residues. The trim removed 2 bases at V and 7 bases at J, leaving 5 bases unmatched. The DNA of the CDR3 is TGTGCCTGGAGTCCTGACAGGGACCAGCCCCAGCATTTT. It is translated as CAWSPDRDQPQHF.

J is TRBJ1-6 and V is TRBV6-1, with D possibly being TRBD1 (6 bases). The length of the CDR3 is 17 residues. The V gene lost 3 bases and the J gene lost 7 bases, with 19 bases spanning the gap. Germline lookup yields CDR1 MNHNS and CDR2 SASEGT. CDR3 sequence reads: CASSEIQGGSGNSPLHF. CDR3 coding DNA: TGTGCCAGCAGTGAGATACAGGGTGGCAGTGGAAATTCACCCCTCCACTTT.

The chain combines TRBV30 with TRBJ2-7, with 9 bases that match TRBD2. Germline V gene lookup returns CDR1 GTSNPN and CDR2 SVGIG (reference sequence). This CDR3 spans 16 amino acids. With V trimmed by 7 bases and J by 2 bases, 15 bases remained unmatched. The CDR3 sequence is CASTKLFSGGAYEQYF. The CDR3 DNA reads as TGTGCCTCAACAAAACTGTTTAGCGGGGGCGCCTACGAGCAGTACTTC. Looking up the rest from reference TRBV30 and TRBJ2-7 gives the full variable domain: SQTIHQWPATLVQPVGSPLSLECTVEGTSNPNLYWYRQAAGRGLQLLFYSVGIGQISSEVPQNLSASRPQDRQFILSSKKLLLSDSGFYLCASTKLFSGGAYEQYFGPGTRLTVT.

The CDR3 loop reads CASSPRTGGEADTQYF. In nucleotides, the CDR3 is TGTGCCAGTAGTCCTCGGACAGGGGGCGAAGCAGATACGCAGTATTTT. This chain connects TRBV19 to TRBJ2-3; 11 nucleotides agree with TRBD1. Losses at the gene ends were 5 bases for V and 4 bases for J; bases not matched to a gene: 8. The CDR3 loop spans 16 amino acids. Germline V gene data show CDR1 as LNHDA and CDR2 as SQIVND (reference sequence).

This clone was found once. The CDR3, as DNA: TGTGCCAGCAGCTCGCGTGGGACAGGGGCTAATTCACCCCTCCACTTT. It is translated as CASSSRGTGANSPLHF. This rearrangement joins TRBV7-9 to TRBJ1-6; 10 bases are a match to TRBD1. Germline V CDR1 and CDR2: SEHNR, FQNEAQ (reference sequence). The CDR3 totals 16 residues. V was pared by 4 bases and J by 6 bases, with 6 bases of the junction left unmatched.

The chain has TRBV7-2 and TRBJ2-3; unclear D gene. The V gene's germline CDR1 is SGHTA and CDR2 FQGNSA. Trimming stripped 2 bases from V and 4 bases from J, with 7 bases between. The CDR3 sequence is 13 residues long. The CDR3 loop is CASSLPVADTQYF. In nucleotides, the CDR3 is TGTGCCAGCAGCTTACCCGTAGCAGATACGCAGTATTTT.

Note on this clone: This same CDR3 is encoded by further DNA sequences in the sample. The rearrangement links TRBV7-2 to TRBJ2-1; D is ambiguous. Trimming stripped 1 base from V and 4 bases from J, with 5 bases between. The CDR3 is made up of 13 amino acids. Germline CDR1 SGHTA, CDR2 FQGNSA. For the CDR3, the DNA is TGTGCCAGCAGCTTAGGTTTATACAATGAGCAGTTCTTC. Protein: CASSLGLYNEQFF. The complete variable domain, with remaining parts taken from reference TRBV7-2 and TRBJ2-1, reads GAGVSQSPSNKVTEKGKDVELRCDPISGHTALYWYRQSLGQGLEFLIYFQGNSAPDKSGLPSDRFSAERTGGSVSTLTIQRTQQEDSAVYLCASSLGLYNEQFFGPGTRLTVL.

The chain combines TRBV5-1 with TRBJ1-3; D gene unclear. The CDR3 consists of 15 residues. With 2 bases removed from V and 0 bases from J, the gap between germline ends came to 9 bases. The germline gives CDR1 SGHRS, CDR2 YFSETQ. The CDR3 region has the DNA TGCGCCAGCAGCTTAACAGCAGACTCTGGAAACACCATATATTTT. Translation gives CASSLTADSGNTIYF. The complete variable domain, with remaining parts taken from reference TRBV5-1 and TRBJ1-3, reads KAGVTQTPRYLIKTRGQQVTLSCSPISGHRSVSWYQQTPGQGLQFLFEYFSETQRNKGNFPGRFSGRQFSNSRSEMNVSTLELGDSALYLCASSLTADSGNTIYFGEGSWLTVV.